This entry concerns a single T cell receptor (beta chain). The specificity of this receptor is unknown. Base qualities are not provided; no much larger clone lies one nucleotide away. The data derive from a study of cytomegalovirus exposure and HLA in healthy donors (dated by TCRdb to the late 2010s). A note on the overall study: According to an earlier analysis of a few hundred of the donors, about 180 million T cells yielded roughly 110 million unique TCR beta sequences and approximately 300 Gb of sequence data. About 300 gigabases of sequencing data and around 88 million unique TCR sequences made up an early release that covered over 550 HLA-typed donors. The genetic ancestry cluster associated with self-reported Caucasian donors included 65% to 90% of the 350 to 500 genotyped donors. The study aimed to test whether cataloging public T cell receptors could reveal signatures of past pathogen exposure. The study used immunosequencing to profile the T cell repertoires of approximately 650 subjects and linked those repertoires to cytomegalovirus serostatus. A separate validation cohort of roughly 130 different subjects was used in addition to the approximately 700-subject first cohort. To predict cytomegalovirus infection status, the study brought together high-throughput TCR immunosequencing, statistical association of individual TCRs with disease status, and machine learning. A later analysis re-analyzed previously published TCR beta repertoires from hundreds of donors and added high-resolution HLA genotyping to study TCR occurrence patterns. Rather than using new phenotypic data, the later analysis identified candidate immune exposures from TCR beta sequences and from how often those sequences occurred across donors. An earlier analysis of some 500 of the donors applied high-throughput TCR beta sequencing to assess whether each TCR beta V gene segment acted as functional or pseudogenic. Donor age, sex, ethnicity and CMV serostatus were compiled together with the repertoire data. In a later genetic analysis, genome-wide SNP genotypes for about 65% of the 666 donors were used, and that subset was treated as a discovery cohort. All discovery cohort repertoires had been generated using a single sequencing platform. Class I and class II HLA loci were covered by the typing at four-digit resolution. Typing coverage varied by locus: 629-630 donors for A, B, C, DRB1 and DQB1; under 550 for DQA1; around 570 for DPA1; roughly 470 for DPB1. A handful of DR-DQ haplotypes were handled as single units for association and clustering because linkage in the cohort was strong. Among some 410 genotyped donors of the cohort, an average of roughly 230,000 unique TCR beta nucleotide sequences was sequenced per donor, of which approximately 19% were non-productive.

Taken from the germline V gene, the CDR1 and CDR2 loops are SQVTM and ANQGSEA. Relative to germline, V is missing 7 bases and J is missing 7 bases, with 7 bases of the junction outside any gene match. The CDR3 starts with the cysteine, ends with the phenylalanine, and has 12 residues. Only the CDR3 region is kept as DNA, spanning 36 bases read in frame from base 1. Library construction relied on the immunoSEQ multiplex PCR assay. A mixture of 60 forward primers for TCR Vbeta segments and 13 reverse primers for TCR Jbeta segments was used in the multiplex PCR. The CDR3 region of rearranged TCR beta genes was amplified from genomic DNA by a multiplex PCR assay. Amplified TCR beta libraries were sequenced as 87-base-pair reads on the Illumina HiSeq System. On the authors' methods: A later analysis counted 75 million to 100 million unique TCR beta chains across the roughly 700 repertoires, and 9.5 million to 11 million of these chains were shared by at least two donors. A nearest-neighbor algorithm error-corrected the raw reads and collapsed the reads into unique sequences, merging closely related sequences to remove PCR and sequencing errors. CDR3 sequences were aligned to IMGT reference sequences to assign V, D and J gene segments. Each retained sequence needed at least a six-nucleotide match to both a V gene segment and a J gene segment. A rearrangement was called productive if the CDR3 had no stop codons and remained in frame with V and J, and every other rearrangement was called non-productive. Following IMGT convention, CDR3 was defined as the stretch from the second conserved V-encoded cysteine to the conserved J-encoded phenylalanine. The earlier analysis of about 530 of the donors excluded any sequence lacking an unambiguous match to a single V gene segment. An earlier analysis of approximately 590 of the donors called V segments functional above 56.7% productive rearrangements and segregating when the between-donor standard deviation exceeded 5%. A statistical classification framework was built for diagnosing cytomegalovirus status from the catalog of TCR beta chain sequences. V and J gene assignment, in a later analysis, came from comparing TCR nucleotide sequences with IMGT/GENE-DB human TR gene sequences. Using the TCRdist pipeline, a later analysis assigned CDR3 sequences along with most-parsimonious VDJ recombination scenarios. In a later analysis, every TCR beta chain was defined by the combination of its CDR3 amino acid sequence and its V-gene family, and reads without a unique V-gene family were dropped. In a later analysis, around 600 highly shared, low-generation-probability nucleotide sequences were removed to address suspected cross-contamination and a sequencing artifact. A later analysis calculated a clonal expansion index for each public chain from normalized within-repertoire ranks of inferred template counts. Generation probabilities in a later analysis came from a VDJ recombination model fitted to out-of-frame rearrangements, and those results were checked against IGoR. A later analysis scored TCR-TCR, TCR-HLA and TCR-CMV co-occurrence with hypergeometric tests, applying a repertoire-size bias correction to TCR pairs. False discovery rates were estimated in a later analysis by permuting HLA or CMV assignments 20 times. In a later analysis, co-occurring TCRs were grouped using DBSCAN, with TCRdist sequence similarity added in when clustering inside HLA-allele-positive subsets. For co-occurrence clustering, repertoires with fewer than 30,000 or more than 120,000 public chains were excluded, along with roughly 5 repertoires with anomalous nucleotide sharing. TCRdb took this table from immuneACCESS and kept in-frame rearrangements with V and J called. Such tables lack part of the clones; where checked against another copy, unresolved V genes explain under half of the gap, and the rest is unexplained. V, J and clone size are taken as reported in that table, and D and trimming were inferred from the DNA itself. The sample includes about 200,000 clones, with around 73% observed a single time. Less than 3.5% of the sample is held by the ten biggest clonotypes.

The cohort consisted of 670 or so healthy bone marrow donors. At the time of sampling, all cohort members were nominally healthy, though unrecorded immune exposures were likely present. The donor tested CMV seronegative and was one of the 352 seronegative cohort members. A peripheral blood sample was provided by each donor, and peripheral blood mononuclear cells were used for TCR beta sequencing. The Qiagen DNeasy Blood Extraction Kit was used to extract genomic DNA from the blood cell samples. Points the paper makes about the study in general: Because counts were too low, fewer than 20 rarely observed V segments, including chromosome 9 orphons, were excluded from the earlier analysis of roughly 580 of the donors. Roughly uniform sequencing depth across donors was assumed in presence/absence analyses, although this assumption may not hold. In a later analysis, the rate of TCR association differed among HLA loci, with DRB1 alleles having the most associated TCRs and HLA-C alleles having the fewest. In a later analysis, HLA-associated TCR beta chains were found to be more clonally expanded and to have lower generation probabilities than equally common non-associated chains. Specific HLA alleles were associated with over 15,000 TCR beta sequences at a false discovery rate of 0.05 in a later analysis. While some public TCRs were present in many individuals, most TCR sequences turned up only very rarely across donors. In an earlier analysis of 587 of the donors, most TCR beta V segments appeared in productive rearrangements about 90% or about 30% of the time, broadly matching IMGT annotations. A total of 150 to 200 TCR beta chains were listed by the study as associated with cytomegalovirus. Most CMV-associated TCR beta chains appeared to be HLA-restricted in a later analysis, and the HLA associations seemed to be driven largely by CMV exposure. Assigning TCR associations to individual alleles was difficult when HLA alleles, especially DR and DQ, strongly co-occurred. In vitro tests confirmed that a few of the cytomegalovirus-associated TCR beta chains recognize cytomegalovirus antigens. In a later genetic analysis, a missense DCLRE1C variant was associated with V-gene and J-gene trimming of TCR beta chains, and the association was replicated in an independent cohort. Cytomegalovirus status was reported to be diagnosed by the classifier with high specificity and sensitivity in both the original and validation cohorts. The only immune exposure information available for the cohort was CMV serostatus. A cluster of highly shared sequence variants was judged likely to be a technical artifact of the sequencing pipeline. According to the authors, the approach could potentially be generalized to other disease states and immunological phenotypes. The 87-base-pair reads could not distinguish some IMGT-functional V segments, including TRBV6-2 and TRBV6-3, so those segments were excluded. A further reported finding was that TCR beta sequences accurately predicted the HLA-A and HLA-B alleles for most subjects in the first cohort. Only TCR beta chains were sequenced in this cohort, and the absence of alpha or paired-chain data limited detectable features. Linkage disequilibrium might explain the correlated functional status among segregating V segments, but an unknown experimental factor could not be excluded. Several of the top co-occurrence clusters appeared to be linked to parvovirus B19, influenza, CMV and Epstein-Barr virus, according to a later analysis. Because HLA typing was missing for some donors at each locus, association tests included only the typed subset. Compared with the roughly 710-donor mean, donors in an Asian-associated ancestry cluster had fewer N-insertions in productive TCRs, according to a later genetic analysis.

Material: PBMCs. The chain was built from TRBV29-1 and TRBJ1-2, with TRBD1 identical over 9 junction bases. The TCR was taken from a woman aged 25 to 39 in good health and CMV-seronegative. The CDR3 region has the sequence CSAGQGSGGYTF. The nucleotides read TGCAGCGCTGGACAGGGGTCGGGTGGCTACACCTTC.